The 29 T cell receptor beta chains presented below share a single source sample, sequenced in a study of regulatory T cells in long-lasting Graves disease. Time point denoted: persistent/refractory GD, antithyroid drugs over 5 years with positive TRAb. Researchers made the TCR library from RNA that was extracted from PBMCs. The authors built TCR beta libraries using iRepertoire HTBI primers and Arm-PCR of CDR3 regions. TCRdb re-called the multiplex PCR reads through MiXCR, storing one row per CDR3 protein. Seen here are some 470,000 distinct CDR3 sequences, roughly 21% observed once, and the top ten hold 7% to 9%. Source: peripheral blood mononuclear cells (PBMCs), taken when the disease was refractory, from a patient treated with antithyroid drugs. The source is a female donor with Graves disease.

The chain carries TRBV24-1 and TRBJ2-5; 9 bases fit TRBD1. The CDR3 consists of 16 residues. Germline loops: CDR1 KGHDR, CDR2 SFDVKD. V shed 2 bases, J shed 5 bases, and the junction held 8 bases outside the gene matches. This CDR3 reads CATSDYGQGLGETQYF. CDR3 in DNA: TGTGCCACCAGTGATTACGGACAGGGGCTTGGGGAGACCCAGTACTTC.

This clonotype was seen ten or more times. The J gene is TRBJ2-7, the V gene TRBV13; D gene uncertain. V gave up 2 bases and J gave up 3 bases, with 5 bases separating them. CDR1 is PRHDT and CDR2 is FYEKMQ in the germline V gene (reference sequence). The CDR3 consists of 12 residues. The CDR3 DNA is TGTGCCAGCAGCTTATCCCACTACGAGCAGTACTTC. Its protein is CASSLSHYEQYF.

This clonotype was counted only a few times. The V call is TRBV19, the J call TRBJ2-4; TRBD1 is a possible D gene (6 bases). V was clipped by 6 bases and J by 5 bases, with 14 bases between them. Germline CDR1 reads LNHDA; CDR2 reads SQIVND (reference sequence). This CDR3 is 14 amino acids long. In DNA, the CDR3 is TGTGCCAGTAGCACAGGGAGTGTTCAAAACATTCAGTACTTC. It specifies CASSTGSVQNIQYF.

The V call is TRBV11-3, the J call TRBJ1-3; TRBD1 matches 8 bases. The CDR3 contains 14 residues. Germline values: CDR1 SGHNT, CDR2 YENEEA. Trimming took 2 bases from V and 7 from J; bases not matched to a gene: 4. The CDR3 bases are TGTGCCAGCAGCTTAAACCAGGGGGCGAACACCATATATTTT. This gives the protein CASSLNQGANTIYF.

This rearrangement joins TRBV7-8 to TRBJ1-2, with 8 bases aligning to TRBD1. Germline V gene data show CDR1 as SGHVS and CDR2 as FQNEAQ. Trimming removed 2 bases from V and 8 bases from J; junction bases left unmatched: 7. The CDR3 covers 14 residues. CDR3 in amino acids: CASSLRTGSLGYTF. The CDR3 DNA sequence: TGTGCCAGCAGCTTACGGACAGGGTCCTTAGGCTACACCTTC.

In its sample, this clonotype was seen once. The V and J genes are TRBV7-3 and TRBJ2-1; perhaps D is TRBD1 or TRBD2 (5 bases each). V gave up 3 bases and J gave up 5 bases, with 8 bases separating them. The CDR3 loop spans 13 amino acids. Germline CDR1 is SGHTA and CDR2 is FQGTGA. CDR3: CASSFGTNNEQFF. The CDR3 coding sequence is TGTGCCAGCAGCTTCGGGACCAACAATGAGCAGTTCTTC.

V and J are TRBV6-1 and TRBJ1-1; D possibly corresponds to TRBD1 (5 bases). The CDR3 totals 16 residues. V lost 8 bases and J lost 0, with 19 bases in between. Germline lookup yields CDR1 MNHNS and CDR2 SASEGT. The CDR3 coding sequence is TGTGCCAGCGTGAGGCAAGAGGGGCTCCTGAACACTGAAGCTTTCTTT. The encoded protein is CASVRQEGLLNTEAFF.

This clonotype was recorded at least ten times. The chain joins TRBV12-3 or TRBV12-4 to TRBJ2-2; D unclear. This CDR3 is built from 12 residues. Trimming removed 6 bases from V and 6 bases from J, with 8 bases in between. The CDR3 bases are TGTGCCAGCAGATCCCAAGCCGGGGAGCTGTTTTTT. Its protein is CASRSQAGELFF.

This clonotype was seen at least ten times. This rearrangement joins TRBV12-3 or TRBV12-4 to TRBJ2-7; 12 positions agree with TRBD2. CDR3 size: 16 residues. The J segment lost 0 bases and the V segment lost 6 bases, leaving 6 bases of the junction unmatched. CDR3 residues: CASSGLAGSFSYEQYF. CDR3 coding DNA: TGTGCCAGCAGCGGACTAGCGGGAAGTTTCTCCTACGAGCAGTACTTC.

This clonotype occurred many times. The chain has TRBV6-1 and TRBJ1-1; no firm D call. V was shortened by 2 bases and J by 0 bases, with 10 bases between the two germline ends. CDR3 size: 15 residues. Germline V lookup: CDR1 MNHNS, CDR2 SASEGT. CDR3 amino acids: CASSENKGVNTEAFF. Written as DNA, the CDR3 is TGTGCCAGCAGTGAAAATAAGGGAGTGAACACTGAAGCTTTCTTT.

The chain couples TRBV19 to TRBJ1-5, with 7 bases lining up with TRBD1. CDR1 is LNHDA, CDR2 SQIVND, per germline (reference sequence). This CDR3 is 16 amino acids long. V lost 1 base to trimming and J lost 3 bases; unmatched junction nucleotides: 6. In DNA form, the CDR3 reads TGTGCCAGTAGTATAGGGGCCGGGACAGTCAATCAGCCCCAGCATTTT. Amino acids: CASSIGAGTVNQPQHF.

This clonotype was counted ten times or more. This chain joins TRBV15 and TRBJ1-4, with D unclear. Trimming removed 0 bases at V and 4 bases at J, with 9 bases between. The CDR3 is made up of 15 amino acids. From germline, CDR1 is LNHNV and CDR2 YYDKDF (reference sequence). The CDR3 region is CATSRDLEFNEKLFF. CDR3 nucleotide sequence: TGTGCCACCAGCAGAGATTTGGAGTTTAATGAAAAACTGTTTTTT.

V is TRBV29-1 and J is TRBJ2-7; 9 bases agree with TRBD2. The J segment lost 5 bases and the V segment lost 7 bases, leaving 9 bases of the junction unmatched. The germline CDR1 and CDR2 sequences are SQVTM and ANQGSEA. The CDR3 has 13 residues. The CDR3 is CSAGLANFHEQYF. CDR3 bases: TGCAGCGCAGGACTAGCGAACTTCCACGAGCAGTACTTC.

This clonotype has ten or more counts. CDR3 sequence: CASSGQGRSSYEQYF. In DNA form, the CDR3 reads TGTGCCAGCAGCGGGCAGGGTCGAAGCTCCTACGAGCAGTACTTC. This sequence joins TRBV28 and TRBJ2-7; weak D call: TRBD1 (5 bases). V lost 6 bases and J 0 bases, leaving 15 bases between the germline ends. CDR3 length: 15 amino acids. Germline lookup yields CDR1 MDHEN and CDR2 SYDVKM.

There are a few counts of this clonotype. The rearrangement links TRBV6-2 or TRBV6-3 to TRBJ2-1; possible D gene TRBD2, 5 bases. The germline V and J ends were trimmed by 5 bases and 2 bases, with 10 bases remaining between them. The length of the CDR3 is 14 residues. From germline, CDR1 is MNHEY and CDR2 SVGEGT. The CDR3 here is CASSPGIAYNEQFF. For the CDR3, the DNA is TGTGCCAGCAGTCCGGGGATCGCCTACAATGAGCAGTTCTTC.

The chain carries TRBV7-8 and TRBJ2-7; 9 positions agree with TRBD2. Trimming removed 5 bases from V and 3 bases from J; junction bases left unmatched: 14. Germline V gene lookup returns CDR1 SGHVS and CDR2 FQNEAQ. The CDR3 length is 17 residues. CDR3 bases: TGTGCCAGCAGCATAGAAGGTTTAGCGGGAGAAAGCTACGAGCAGTACTTC. It specifies CASSIEGLAGESYEQYF. Together with reference TRBV7-8 and TRBJ2-7, the CDR3 gives the full variable domain: GAGVSQSPRYKVAKRGQDVALRCDPISGHVSLFWYQQALGQGPEFLTYFQNEAQLDKSGLPSDRFFAERPEGSVSTLKIQRTQQEDSAVYLCASSIEGLAGESYEQYFGPGTRLTVT.

V and J are TRBV29-1 and TRBJ1-3; D not certain. This CDR3 contains 13 residues. V was cut by 4 bases and J by 0 bases, with 7 bases left in between. Germline-derived CDR1 and CDR2 are SQVTM and ANQGSEA. The DNA of the CDR3 is TGCAGCGTTGCACACCTCTCTGGAAACACCATATATTTT. Translated, it gives CSVAHLSGNTIYF.

The chain has TRBV6-1 and TRBJ1-5, with D hard to call. Germline V gene data show CDR1 as MNHNS and CDR2 as SASEGT. This CDR3 region has 13 residues. The V end was cut by 6 bases, the J end by 9 bases, with 15 bases between. CDR3 residues: CASRPLGPGPQHF. CDR3 nucleotide sequence: TGTGCCAGCAGACCACTCGGGCCTGGGCCCCAGCATTTT.

This clonotype came up many times. The V call is TRBV29-1, the J call TRBJ1-1; weak D call: TRBD1 (5 bases). CDR3 length: 13 amino acids. Trimming left V 4 bases short and J 1 base short, with 10 bases between. Germline CDR1 and CDR2: SQVTM and ANQGSEA. The chain's CDR3 is CSVVMGPNTEAFF. CDR3 bases: TGCAGCGTTGTAATGGGGCCGAACACTGAAGCTTTCTTT.

This chain links TRBV7-9 with TRBJ1-1, with D tentatively TRBD1 (6 bases). The V and J ends lost 3 bases and 3 bases respectively, with 20 bases between them. The length of the CDR3 is 17 residues. CDR1 is SEHNR and CDR2 is FQNEAQ in the germline V gene (reference sequence). The CDR3 DNA is TGTGCCAGCAGCTTTTTAGGGACAATCCGACCTCACACTGAAGCTTTCTTT. Residues: CASSFLGTIRPHTEAFF.

This chain joins TRBV6-9 and TRBJ1-5; no firm D call. CDR1 is MNHGY and CDR2 is SVAAGI in the germline V gene. Trimming left V 3 bases short and J 10 bases short, with 13 bases between. This CDR3 comprises 13 residues. The CDR3 DNA is TGTGCCAGCAGTTACTCGAAGGCAGAACCCCAGCATTTT. It translates to CASSYSKAEPQHF.

This clonotype was counted ten times or more. The chain recombines TRBV12-3 or TRBV12-4 with TRBJ1-6; 10 bases align to TRBD1. The CDR3 covers 15 residues. V lost 5 bases, J lost 8 bases, and 6 bases stayed unmatched. DNA for the CDR3: TGTGCCAGCAGTCCAAGGACAGGGGGTTATTCACCCCTCCACTTT. This sequence encodes CASSPRTGGYSPLHF.

In its sample, this clonotype was seen a few times. The J gene is TRBJ1-1, the V gene TRBV12-3 or TRBV12-4, with D perhaps matching TRBD1 (5 bases). V lost 5 bases to trimming and J lost 3 bases, with 13 bases between them. This CDR3 has 14 residues. The CDR3 here is CASSLQGGDTEAFF. As DNA, the CDR3 is TGTGCCAGCAGTCTCCAGGGAGGGGACACTGAAGCTTTCTTT.

J is TRBJ2-3 and V is TRBV7-2; tentatively, D is TRBD1 (5 bases). Trimming removed 6 bases from V and 4 bases from J, with 11 bases in between. The CDR3 has 13 amino acids. CDR1 SGHTA and CDR2 FQGNSA come from the germline V gene. As DNA, the CDR3 is TGTGCCAGCAGACCAGGGCGATCAGATACGCAGTATTTT. Residues: CASRPGRSDTQYF.

A few counts support this clonotype. V and J are TRBV6-1 and TRBJ2-7; tentative D call: TRBD2 (6 bases). This CDR3 comprises 13 residues. V lost 7 bases to trimming and J lost 3 bases, with 13 bases between them. CDR1 is MNHNS, CDR2 SASEGT, per germline. CDR3 sequence (DNA): TGTGCCAGCACCCGGGACTCCTTCTACGAGCAGTACTTC. Translating gives CASTRDSFYEQYF.

This clonotype has ten or more counts. The chain employs TRBV27 and TRBJ2-7; D ambiguous. The germline V gene has CDR1 MNHEY and CDR2 SMNVEV (reference sequence). The CDR3 covers 14 residues. The V gene lost 8 bases and the J gene lost 0 bases, with 14 bases spanning the gap. The CDR3 nucleotides read TGTGCCAGCGCGTTCTTACATAGCTCCTACGAGCAGTACTTC. Translating it yields CASAFLHSSYEQYF.

This clonotype has ten or more counts. This chain connects TRBV7-2 to TRBJ1-6; a weak D match, TRBD1 (5 bases). Germline V CDR1 and CDR2: SGHTA, FQGNSA. The CDR3 is made up of 14 amino acids. V was shortened by 10 bases and J by 7 bases, with 17 bases between the two germline ends. CDR3 sequence reads: CATPIAGRNSPLHF. CDR3 coding DNA: TGTGCCACCCCTATAGCAGGGAGGAATTCACCCCTCCACTTT.

This clonotype was counted only a few times. The rearrangement links TRBV4-3 to TRBJ1-2; D possibly corresponds to TRBD1 (6 bases). Germline V CDR1 and CDR2: LGHNA, YSLEER. The CDR3 has 15 amino acids. The germline V and J ends were trimmed by 0 bases and 3 bases, with 11 bases remaining between them. CDR3 nucleotides: TGCGCCAGCAGCCAAGATGGGGGCGCGGACTATGGCTACACCTTC. Its protein is CASSQDGGADYGYTF.

This clonotype has ten or more counts. The genes are TRBV7-9 and TRBJ2-7; no definite D call. The germline V and J ends were trimmed by 5 bases and 3 bases, with 5 bases remaining between them. The CDR3 contains 11 residues. Germline CDR1 SEHNR, CDR2 FQNEAQ (reference sequence). The CDR3 loop reads CASSLNYEQYF. CDR3 DNA: TGTGCCAGCAGCCTGAACTACGAGCAGTACTTC. Based on the CDR3 plus reference TRBV7-9 and TRBJ2-7, the full variable domain is DTGVSQNPRHKITKRGQNVTFRCDPISEHNRLYWYRQTLGQGPEFLTYFQNEAQLEKSRLLSDRFSAERPKGSFSTLEIQRTEQGDSAMYLCASSLNYEQYFGPGTRLTVT.